The sequence of this T cell receptor beta chain was determined in a study of blood T cell repertoires in COVID-19. At the level of the study: Material from acute and convalescent COVID-19 was sourced from the United States, Italy and Spain. PBMCs, B-cell-depleted T cells, or T cells were the source of the cDNA or gDNA that made up the material.

Germline CDR1 reads KGHSH; CDR2 reads LQKENI. V lost 3 bases, J lost 5 bases, and 6 bases stayed unmatched. CDR3 length equals 14 residues. As originally analysed: The assay estimated nucleated cells by amplifying reference gene primers. Assay: immunoSEQ multiplex PCR; the TCRdb copy retains only in-frame clones and omits some. The DNA gave D and trimming, while V, J and clone size come from that table. The data contain some 350,000 clones, approximately 89% of them singletons. The rearrangement joins TRBV18 to TRBJ1-1; 7 bases are a match to TRBD1. The material sequenced was peripheral blood. The TCR sequence derives from a young woman who had recovered from COVID-19. In DNA, the CDR3 is TGTGCCAGCTCACCGCAGGGGGAGAGAACTGAAGCTTTCTTT. Its protein product is CASSPQGERTEAFF. Together with reference TRBV18 and TRBJ1-1, the CDR3 gives the full variable domain: NAGVMQNPRHLVRRRGQEARLRCSPMKGHSHVYWYRQLPEEGLKFMVYLQKENIIDESGMPKERFSAEFPKEGPSILRIQQVVRGDSAAYFCASSPQGERTEAFFGQGTRLTVV.